This is a list of T cell receptor beta chains from one sample in a study of T cell responses to AZD1222 COVID-19 vaccine. Method: immunoSEQ multiplex PCR; TCRdb's copy keeps in-frame clones and lacks some. This table holds 120,000 or so clones, over 75% found once. Specimen: peripheral blood, collected on day 0 of AZD1222 vaccination. The receptors stem from an adult in good health. The CDR3 runs from the conserved cysteine through the conserved F or W. D genes are given only for firm matches. Size values are once, few and many counts, or a class for expanded clones, and some rows have none.

J: TRBJ2-7
D: TRBD1
size: once
V: TRBV5-5
CDR3: CASSLAAGTVSYEQYF
DNA: TGTGCCAGCAGCTTGGCCGCCGGGACAGTATCCTACGAGCAGTACTTC

J: TRBJ2-1
D: TRBD2
size: once
V: TRBV24-1
CDR3: CATSGSGLAGHYNEQFF
DNA: TGTGCCACCAGTGGCTCGGGACTAGCGGGACACTACAATGAGCAGTTCTTC

J: TRBJ1-5
D: TRBD1
size: once
V: TRBV5-6
CDR3: CASSLGGGQPQHF
DNA: TGTGCCAGCAGCTTAGGGGGCGGACAGCCCCAGCATTTT

J: TRBJ2-3
D: TRBD2
size: .
V: TRBV6-2/TRBV6-3
CDR3: CASSYSSTSGSITDTQYF
DNA: TGTGCCAGCAGTTACTCATCGACTAGCGGTTCAATCACAGATACGCAGTATTTT

J: TRBJ2-5
D: TRBD2
size: .
V: TRBV29-1
CDR3: CSVTPRGGEETQYF
DNA: TGCAGCGTTACCCCAAGGGGAGGGGAAGAGACCCAGTACTTC

J: TRBJ1-3
D: .
size: once
V: TRBV7-6
CDR3: CASSPSGGNTIYF
DNA: TGTGCCAGCAGCCCCTCTGGTGGAAACACCATATATTTT

J: TRBJ2-3
D: .
size: .
V: TRBV27
CDR3: CANSFLGGMSTDTQYF
DNA: TGTGCCAACAGTTTTCTCGGCGGGATGAGTACAGATACGCAGTATTTT

J: TRBJ1-6
D: .
size: .
V: TRBV27
CDR3: CASRIGTIYNSPLHF
DNA: TGTGCCAGCAGGATCGGGACCATCTATAATTCACCCCTCCACTTT

J: TRBJ2-7
D: .
size: .
V: TRBV29-1
CDR3: CSVSYGYYEQYF
DNA: TGCAGCGTTTCTTACGGGTACTACGAGCAGTACTTC

J: TRBJ1-2
D: .
size: .
V: TRBV7-8
CDR3: CASSPRFTGDYGYTF
DNA: TGTGCCAGCAGCCCGAGGTTTACCGGGGACTATGGCTACACCTTC

J: TRBJ1-5
D: .
size: .
V: TRBV28
CDR3: CASSLSAQPQHF
DNA: TGTGCCAGCAGTTTATCCGCTCAGCCCCAGCATTTT

J: TRBJ1-2
D: .
size: once
V: TRBV6-5
CDR3: CASNRAPNYGYTF
DNA: TGTGCCAGCAACAGGGCCCCTAACTATGGCTACACCTTC

J: TRBJ1-3
D: .
size: .
V: TRBV6-1
CDR3: CASSEWRTSGNTIYF
DNA: TGTGCCAGCAGTGAGTGGAGGACGTCTGGAAACACCATATATTTT

J: TRBJ1-5
D: .
size: .
V: TRBV3-1/TRBV3-2
CDR3: CASSHGDQPQHF
DNA: TGTGCCAGCAGCCACGGAGATCAGCCCCAGCATTTT

J: TRBJ2-6
D: .
size: .
V: TRBV5-6
CDR3: CASSWGGGAGANVLTF
DNA: TGTGCCAGCAGCTGGGGCGGAGGGGCTGGGGCCAACGTCCTGACTTTC

J: TRBJ2-7
D: TRBD2
size: few
V: TRBV13
CDR3: CASSLAAGGRYEQYF
DNA: TGTGCCAGCAGCTTGGCCGCGGGAGGGCGGTACGAGCAGTACTTC

J: TRBJ1-1
D: .
size: .
V: TRBV18
CDR3: CASSPRGAINTEAFF
DNA: TGTGCCAGCTCACCACGGGGGGCCATCAACACTGAAGCTTTCTTT

J: TRBJ2-5
D: .
size: once
V: TRBV19
CDR3: CASSMYWQETQYF
DNA: TGTGCCAGTAGTATGTACTGGCAAGAGACCCAGTACTTC

J: TRBJ1-6
D: .
size: .
V: TRBV15
CDR3: CATSRVAGTWNSPLHF
DNA: TGTGCCACCAGCAGAGTCGCCGGGACGTGGAATTCACCCCTCCACTTT

J: TRBJ2-2
D: TRBD1
size: .
V: TRBV3-1/TRBV3-2
CDR3: CASSHGTDTGELFF
DNA: TGTGCCAGCAGCCACGGGACAGACACCGGGGAGCTGTTTTTT

J: TRBJ2-3
D: .
size: .
V: TRBV5-1
CDR3: CASSLAGDTQYF
DNA: TGCGCCAGCAGCTTGGCCGGAGATACGCAGTATTTT

J: TRBJ2-7
D: .
size: .
V: TRBV27
CDR3: CATRDTTYEQYF
DNA: TGTGCCACCCGGGACACGACCTACGAGCAGTACTTC

J: TRBJ2-3
D: .
size: .
V: TRBV3-1/TRBV3-2
CDR3: CASSPTSPSTDTQYF
DNA: TGTGCCAGCAGTCCAACTAGCCCGAGCACAGATACGCAGTATTTT

J: TRBJ2-5
D: .
size: .
V: TRBV5-4
CDR3: CASSLGPGETQYF
DNA: TGTGCCAGCAGCCTAGGACCAGGGGAGACCCAGTACTTC

J: TRBJ2-1
D: TRBD2
size: .
V: TRBV6-5
CDR3: CARLRLAGYNEQFF
DNA: TGTGCCAGACTTCGACTAGCGGGTTACAATGAGCAGTTCTTC

J: TRBJ2-1
D: TRBD2
size: .
V: TRBV4-3
CDR3: CASSQVLTSGGWSYNEQFF
DNA: TGCGCCAGCAGCCAAGTACTCACTAGCGGTGGTTGGTCCTACAATGAGCAGTTCTTC

J: TRBJ2-6
D: TRBD1
size: .
V: TRBV10-3
CDR3: CAIRAGQEYSGANVLTF
DNA: TGTGCCATCAGGGCGGGACAGGAGTACTCTGGGGCCAACGTCCTGACTTTC

J: TRBJ2-7
D: TRBD2
size: .
V: TRBV15
CDR3: CATSLAGVSYEQYF
DNA: TGTGCCACCAGCCTAGCGGGGGTCTCCTACGAGCAGTACTTC

J: TRBJ1-3
D: .
size: .
V: TRBV28
CDR3: CASSLPGASGNTIYF
DNA: TGTGCCAGCAGTCTCCCAGGGGCCTCTGGAAACACCATATATTTT

J: TRBJ2-3
D: .
size: .
V: TRBV10-3
CDR3: CATTGQSGSTDTQYF
DNA: TGTGCCACCACAGGACAGAGCGGGAGCACAGATACGCAGTATTTT

J: TRBJ2-3
D: TRBD1
size: .
V: TRBV18
CDR3: CASSFRTGPDTQYF
DNA: TGTGCCAGCTCCTTCAGGACAGGGCCAGATACGCAGTATTTT

J: TRBJ1-5
D: TRBD1
size: .
V: TRBV28
CDR3: CASSSGGSNQPQHF
DNA: TGTGCCAGCAGTTCAGGGGGAAGCAATCAGCCCCAGCATTTT

J: TRBJ1-2
D: .
size: once
V: TRBV28
CDR3: CASSHYTSPGPPPGGYTF
DNA: TGTGCCAGCAGTCACTATACCTCTCCGGGGCCCCCGCCAGGCGGCTACACCTTC

J: TRBJ1-6
D: TRBD1
size: .
V: TRBV7-2
CDR3: CASSLGAGGANSPLHF
DNA: TGTGCCAGCAGCTTAGGGGCAGGGGGAGCGAATTCACCCCTCCACTTT

J: TRBJ2-3
D: .
size: .
V: TRBV28
CDR3: CASLEGSGFPDTQYF
DNA: TGTGCCAGCCTCGAGGGCAGCGGGTTCCCCGATACGCAGTATTTT

J: TRBJ1-4
D: .
size: .
V: TRBV5-6
CDR3: CASSLGLGSLEEKLFF
DNA: TGTGCCAGCAGCTTGGGGTTAGGAAGCCTGGAGGAAAAACTGTTTTTT

J: TRBJ1-5
D: .
size: .
V: TRBV20-1
CDR3: CSASLPEPYRGQPQHF
DNA: TGCAGTGCTAGTTTACCAGAACCGTATCGGGGGCAGCCCCAGCATTTT

J: TRBJ2-1
D: .
size: .
V: TRBV10-3
CDR3: CAISVRESYNEQFF
DNA: TGTGCCATCAGCGTCCGGGAGAGTTACAATGAGCAGTTCTTC

J: TRBJ2-1
D: TRBD2
size: few
V: TRBV9
CDR3: CASSVVSGRALKNEQFF
DNA: TGTGCCAGCAGCGTAGTTAGCGGGAGGGCCCTCAAGAATGAGCAGTTCTTC

J: TRBJ2-7
D: .
size: .
V: TRBV7-9
CDR3: CASSLGDGYEQYF
DNA: TGTGCCAGCAGCTTAGGGGACGGCTACGAGCAGTACTTC

J: TRBJ2-3
D: .
size: .
V: TRBV5-1
CDR3: CASSLMGGPTDTQYF
DNA: TGCGCCAGCAGCTTGATGGGCGGACCCACAGATACGCAGTATTTT

J: TRBJ2-7
D: .
size: .
V: TRBV29-1
CDR3: CSVLKGITGTRYYEQYF
DNA: TGCAGCGTTCTGAAGGGGATTACCGGGACACGGTACTACGAGCAGTACTTC

J: TRBJ2-7
D: .
size: .
V: TRBV5-8
CDR3: CASSGQGKQYF
DNA: TGTGCCAGCAGCGGTCAGGGGAAGCAGTACTTC

J: TRBJ2-3
D: .
size: .
V: TRBV24-1
CDR3: CATSDSAGNTDTQYF
DNA: TGTGCCACCAGTGATTCTGCGGGGAACACAGATACGCAGTATTTT

J: TRBJ2-7
D: .
size: .
V: TRBV4-3
CDR3: CASSQVVGAGEQYF
DNA: TGCGCCAGCAGCCAAGTTGTGGGAGCAGGCGAGCAGTACTTC

J: TRBJ2-7
D: .
size: .
V: TRBV19
CDR3: CASSSGAASSYEQYF
DNA: TGTGCCAGTAGTTCCGGGGCTGCCTCCTCCTACGAGCAGTACTTC

J: TRBJ2-3
D: TRBD2
size: .
V: TRBV9
CDR3: CASSVGSGLAGDSDTQYF
DNA: TGTGCCAGCAGCGTAGGTAGCGGACTAGCGGGAGATTCGGATACGCAGTATTTT

J: TRBJ1-2
D: .
size: .
V: TRBV5-6
CDR3: CASSSRPREHYGYTF
DNA: TGTGCCAGCAGCTCTCGACCACGCGAGCACTATGGCTACACCTTC

J: TRBJ1-3
D: TRBD1
size: .
V: TRBV24-1
CDR3: CATPGVTGRDRGLYSGNTIYF
DNA: TGTGCCACCCCAGGGGTAACCGGCCGGGACAGGGGTCTTTACTCTGGAAACACCATATATTTT

J: TRBJ2-7
D: .
size: .
V: TRBV2
CDR3: CASNGAHSYEQYF
DNA: TGTGCCAGCAACGGGGCGCATTCCTACGAGCAGTACTTC